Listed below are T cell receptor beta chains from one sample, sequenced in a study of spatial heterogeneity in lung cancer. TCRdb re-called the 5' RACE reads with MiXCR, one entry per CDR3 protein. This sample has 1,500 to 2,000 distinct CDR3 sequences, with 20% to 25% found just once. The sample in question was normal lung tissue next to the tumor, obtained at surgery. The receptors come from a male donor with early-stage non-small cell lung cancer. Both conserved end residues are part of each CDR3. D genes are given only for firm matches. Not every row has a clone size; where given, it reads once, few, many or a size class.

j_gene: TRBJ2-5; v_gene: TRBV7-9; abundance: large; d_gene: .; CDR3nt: TGTGCCAGCAGCTTATGGTTGACTAGCCAAGAGACCCAGTACTTC; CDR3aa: CASSLWLTSQETQYF
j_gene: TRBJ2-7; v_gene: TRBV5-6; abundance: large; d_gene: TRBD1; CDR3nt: TGTGCCAGCAGCCCAGCCGGGACAGGGGACGAGCAGTACTTC; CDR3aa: CASSPAGTGDEQYF
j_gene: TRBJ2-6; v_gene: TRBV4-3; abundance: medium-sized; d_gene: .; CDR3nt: TGCGCCAGCAGCGAGGGGGTTCCGGGGGCACCTGGGGCCAACGTCCTGACTTTC; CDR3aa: CASSEGVPGAPGANVLTF
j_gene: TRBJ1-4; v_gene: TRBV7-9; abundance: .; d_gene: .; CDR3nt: TGTGCCAGCAGCGGCGGGCAGGGCCCTAATGAAAAACTGTTTTTT; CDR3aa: CASSGGQGPNEKLFF
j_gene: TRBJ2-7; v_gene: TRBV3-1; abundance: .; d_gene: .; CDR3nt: TGTGCCAGCAGCCATACCGGGTCTCCCTACGAGCAGTACTTC; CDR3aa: CASSHTGSPYEQYF
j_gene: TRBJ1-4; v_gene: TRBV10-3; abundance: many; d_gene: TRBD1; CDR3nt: TGTGCCGCCGCGCAGGGGGGCCAAAATGAAAAACTGTTTTTT; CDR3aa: CAAAQGGQNEKLFF
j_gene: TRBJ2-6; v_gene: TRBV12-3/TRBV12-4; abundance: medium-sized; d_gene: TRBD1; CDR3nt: TGTGCCAGCGCCCCCTCGACAGGGAACGTAAGGAAGGTCCTGACTTTC; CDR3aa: CASAPSTGNVRKVLTF
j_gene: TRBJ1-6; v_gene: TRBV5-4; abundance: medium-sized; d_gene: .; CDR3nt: TGTGCCAGCAGCCCTAACAGTGGGACGTCCCTCCACTTT; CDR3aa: CASSPNSGTSLHF
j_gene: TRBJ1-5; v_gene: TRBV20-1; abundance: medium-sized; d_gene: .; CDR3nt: TGCAGTGCTCAGGATCCACAGGATCAGCCCCAGCATTTT; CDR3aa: CSAQDPQDQPQHF
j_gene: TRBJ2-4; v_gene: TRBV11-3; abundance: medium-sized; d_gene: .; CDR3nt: TGTGCCAGCAGCTTAGGGGGCCCGAAGGACATTCAGTACTTC; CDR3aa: CASSLGGPKDIQYF
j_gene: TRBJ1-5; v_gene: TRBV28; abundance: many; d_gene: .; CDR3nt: TGTGCCAGCAGTTTATATCAGCCCCAGCATTTT; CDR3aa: CASSLYQPQHF
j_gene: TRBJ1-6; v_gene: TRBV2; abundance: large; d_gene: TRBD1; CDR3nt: TGTGCCAGCAGTGAACAGGGACAGGGGCTCCACTTT; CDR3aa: CASSEQGQGLHF
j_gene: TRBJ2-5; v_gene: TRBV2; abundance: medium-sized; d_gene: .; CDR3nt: TGTGCCAGCAGTGGGGGGCTAGCCCTCCCCCAAGAGACCCAGTACTTC; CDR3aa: CASSGGLALPQETQYF
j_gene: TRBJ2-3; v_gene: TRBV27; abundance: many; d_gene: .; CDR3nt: TGTGCCAGCAGTTCCCCCACGGAGAGCACAGATACGCAGTATTTT; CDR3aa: CASSSPTESTDTQYF